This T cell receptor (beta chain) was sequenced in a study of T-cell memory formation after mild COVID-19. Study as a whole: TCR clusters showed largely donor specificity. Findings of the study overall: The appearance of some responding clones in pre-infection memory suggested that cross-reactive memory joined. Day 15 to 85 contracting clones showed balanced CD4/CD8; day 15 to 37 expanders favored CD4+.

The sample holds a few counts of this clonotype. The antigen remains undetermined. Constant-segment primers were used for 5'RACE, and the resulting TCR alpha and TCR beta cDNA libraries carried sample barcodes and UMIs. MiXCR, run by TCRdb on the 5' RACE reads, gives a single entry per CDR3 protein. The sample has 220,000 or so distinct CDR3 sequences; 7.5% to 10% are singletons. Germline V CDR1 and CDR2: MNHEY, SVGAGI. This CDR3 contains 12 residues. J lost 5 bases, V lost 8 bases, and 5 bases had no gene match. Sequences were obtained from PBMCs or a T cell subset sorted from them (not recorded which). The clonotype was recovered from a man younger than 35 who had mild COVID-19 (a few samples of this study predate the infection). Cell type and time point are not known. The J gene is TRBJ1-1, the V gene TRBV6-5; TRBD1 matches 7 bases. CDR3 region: CASLDRSTEAFF. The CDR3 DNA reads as TGTGCCAGCCTGGACAGGTCGACTGAAGCTTTCTTT.